The T cell receptor beta chain described here comes from a study of blood T cells in healthy people across ages. Study-wide findings and caveats: Long-lived donors carried more naive CD4+ cells and greater diversity than aged donors.

The second PCR ran 7 to 11 cycles with a sample-barcoded 5' primer and J-beta primers. Each sample yielded at least 3 million CDR3-containing paired-end reads. TCRdb reprocessed the 5' RACE reads via MiXCR and lists one record per CDR3 protein. The sample has about 1,400,000 distinct CDR3 sequences; approximately 59% are singletons. About this clonotype: Its antigen is not known.

The donors, healthy Caucasians from Russia, were aged 6 to 90. No fewer than 7 million PBMCs went into each sample. Trimming removed 4 bases at V and 6 bases at J, with 11 bases between. This CDR3 is 12 amino acids long. CDR1 is SQVTM, CDR2 ANQGSEA, per germline. The specimen sequenced was blood. This rearrangement joins TRBV29-1 to TRBJ2-3; D unresolved. The sequence was collected from a man aged 18 to 35 in good health. CDR3 DNA sequence: TGCAGCGTTGGCTCCACCCCCGATACGCAGTATTTT. Translated: CSVGSTPDTQYF.